This T cell receptor (beta chain) was documented in a study of T cells in Graves' hyperthyroidism and ophthalmopathy. In this sample, this clonotype turned up a few times. J gave up 13 bases and V 0 bases, and 10 bases lay outside the gene matches. The CDR3 consists of 14 residues. CDR1 and CDR2 from the germline V gene are SGHNT and YYREEE (reference sequence). The source material, RNA transcripts, was used to amplify TCR beta CDR3 regions. During a first-round RT-PCR of the TCR CDR3, the HTBI primer set was used. TCRdb fed the multiplex PCR reads into MiXCR, producing one record per CDR3 protein. The sample records around 400,000 distinct CDR3 sequences, about 16% being singletons.

The sequence was collected from a woman aged 55-69 years with Graves' ophthalmopathy. The V gene is TRBV5-4, the J gene TRBJ2-1; 7 bases are shared with TRBD1. Specimen: blood. The CDR3, as DNA: TGTGCCAGCAGCTTGGCCGTCGGACAGGAGTCTCAGTTCTTC. The encoded protein is CASSLAVGQESQFF.